A selection of T cell receptor beta chains follows, all from one sample in a study of OX40 agonist ivuxolimab in advanced cancers. The table came from immunoSEQ multiplex PCR; TCRdb's copy has only in-frame clones and leaves some out. The sample carries 59,000 or so clones, about nine tenths recorded once. The sample consisted of CD4+ or CD8+ T cells sorted from blood, taken in a trial of the OX40 agonist ivuxolimab. The origin of the receptors is an adult with an advanced solid tumor such as melanoma, head and neck, liver or kidney cancer. Both conserved end residues are part of each CDR3. The D gene is left open where the match is weak. Clone size, where shown, is once, few, many, or a class for clones that have expanded.

j_call,d_call,cdr3_length,v_call,clone_size,cdr3_aa,cdr3_nt
TRBJ1-3,-,13,TRBV25-1,-,CASMINTGNTIYF,TGTGCCAGCATGATCAACACCGGAAACACCATATATTTT
TRBJ2-4,-,12,TRBV5-1,few,CASSFGSNIQYF,TGCGCCAGCAGCTTTGGGTCAAACATTCAGTACTTC
TRBJ2-7,-,16,TRBV4-2,-,CASSQASSGDSYEQYF,TGTGCCAGCAGCCAAGCCTCCAGCGGTGATTCCTACGAGCAGTACTTC
TRBJ1-2,-,12,TRBV6-1,-,CASSRQVYGYTF,TGTGCCAGCAGTCGACAGGTCTATGGCTACACCTTC
TRBJ1-5,TRBD1,14,TRBV19,-,CASSSTGESQPQHF,TGTGCCAGTAGTTCGACAGGGGAAAGTCAGCCCCAGCATTTT
TRBJ2-3,TRBD1,14,TRBV28,-,CASTPGQGTDTQYF,TGTGCCAGCACCCCGGGACAGGGCACAGATACGCAGTATTTT
TRBJ2-3,-,19,TRBV5-4,-,CASSLGPRAPTLSTDTQYF,TGTGCCAGCAGCCTCGGCCCCCGAGCGCCGACACTTAGCACAGATACGCAGTATTTT
TRBJ1-1,-,11,TRBV28,-,CASSLGRVAFF,TGTGCCAGCAGTTTAGGGAGAGTAGCTTTCTTT
TRBJ1-2,-,12,TRBV2,-,CASSYGVGGYTF,TGTGCCAGCAGCTATGGGGTAGGAGGCTACACCTTC
TRBJ1-2,TRBD1,15,TRBV5-1,once,CASSTQGAGSYGYTF,TGCGCCAGCAGCACCCAGGGGGCAGGTAGCTATGGCTACACCTTC
TRBJ1-3,-,14,TRBV19,medium-sized,CASIRDRAGNTIYF,TGTGCCTCCATCAGGGATAGGGCTGGAAACACCATATATTTT
TRBJ2-2,TRBD1,14,TRBV30,-,CAWGRDRDTGELFF,TGTGCCTGGGGTCGGGACAGGGACACCGGGGAGCTGTTTTTT
TRBJ2-4,-,13,TRBV4-3,-,CASSRTQRSIQYF,TGCGCCAGCAGTAGGACTCAGAGGAGCATTCAGTACTTC
TRBJ1-4,-,14,TRBV29-1,-,CSVGSRGTAEKLFF,TGCAGCGTTGGGTCTCGGGGGACGGCCGAAAAACTGTTTTTT
TRBJ1-2,-,12,TRBV28,-,CASSFIGFGYTF,TGTGCCAGCAGTTTCATCGGCTTTGGCTACACCTTC
TRBJ1-3,-,15,TRBV5-1,-,CASSLDSHSGNTIYF,TGCGCCAGCAGCTTGGACAGTCACTCTGGAAACACCATATATTTT
TRBJ2-7,-,14,TRBV7-2,-,CASSLGPADYEQYF,TGTGCCAGCAGCTTAGGCCCAGCGGACTACGAGCAGTACTTC
TRBJ1-2,TRBD1,14,TRBV6-6,-,CATQRTGGDYGYTF,TGTGCCACCCAACGGACAGGGGGAGACTATGGCTACACCTTC
TRBJ2-2,TRBD2,18,TRBV18,-,CASSPPRTSGEYTGELFF,TGTGCCAGCTCACCACCACGGACTAGCGGGGAATACACCGGGGAGCTGTTTTTT
TRBJ2-3,-,15,TRBV18,-,CASSPDGWGTDTQYF,TGTGCCAGCTCACCCGACGGGTGGGGCACAGATACGCAGTATTTT
TRBJ2-2,TRBD1,19,TRBV12-5,-,CASGSRQGRSAIKTGELFF,TGTGCTAGTGGTTCCCGACAGGGGCGGTCAGCGATTAAAACCGGGGAGCTGTTTTTT
TRBJ2-7,-,14,TRBV6-6,few,CASSPAGSAYEQYF,TGTGCCAGCAGCCCTGCCGGGAGCGCCTACGAGCAGTACTTC
TRBJ1-5,-,13,TRBV6-1,-,CASSATGDQPQHF,TGTGCCAGCAGTGCCACGGGGGATCAGCCCCAGCATTTT
TRBJ2-5,TRBD1,15,TRBV4-1,-,CASTKTGTGKETQYF,TGCGCCAGCACGAAAACCGGGACAGGGAAAGAGACCCAGTACTTC
TRBJ1-5,-,15,TRBV2,once,CASSEQVNLNQPQHF,TGTGCCAGCAGTGAACAGGTGAACCTCAATCAGCCCCAGCATTTT
TRBJ2-3,-,13,TRBV4-1,-,CASSLRTEDTQYF,TGCGCCAGCAGCCTCCGGACAGAAGATACGCAGTATTTT
TRBJ2-7,-,12,TRBV10-1,few,CASSPSSYEQYF,TGCGCCAGCAGCCCCAGCTCCTACGAGCAGTACTTC
TRBJ2-1,TRBD2,16,TRBV6-1,-,CASSEAAGVQRSEQFF,TGTGCCAGCAGTGAAGCGGCGGGAGTGCAGCGGAGTGAGCAGTTCTTC
TRBJ2-7,TRBD2,15,TRBV10-1,few,CASSPHSGRRGEQYF,TGCGCCAGCAGTCCCCATAGCGGGAGGAGGGGGGAGCAGTACTTC
TRBJ1-2,-,15,TRBV5-1,-,CASRTGRTETYGYTF,TGCGCCAGCAGAACTGGTCGGACAGAGACCTATGGCTACACCTTC
TRBJ2-3,-,16,TRBV7-9,-,CASSKNGMGVTDTQYF,TGTGCCAGCAGCAAAAACGGGATGGGCGTCACAGATACGCAGTATTTT
TRBJ1-3,TRBD1,16,TRBV5-1,-,CASSLDPADRGYTIYF,TGCGCCAGCAGCTTGGACCCTGCGGACAGGGGTTACACCATATATTTT
TRBJ1-1,TRBD1,13,TRBV19,-,CASSWGQGVAAFF,TGTGCCAGTAGTTGGGGACAGGGAGTAGCGGCTTTCTTT
TRBJ2-4,-,13,TRBV30,few,CAWKGPDKNIQYF,TGTGCCTGGAAAGGACCCGACAAAAACATTCAGTACTTC
TRBJ1-1,-,14,TRBV6-5,once,CASAWRDTNTEAFF,TGTGCCAGCGCTTGGCGGGACACGAACACTGAAGCTTTCTTT
TRBJ2-3,TRBD2,14,TRBV7-9,once,CASSLTSSADTQYF,TGTGCCAGCAGCTTGACTAGCAGCGCAGATACGCAGTATTTT
TRBJ1-1,-,14,TRBV18,-,CASSPSGQNTEAFF,TGTGCCAGCTCACCATCAGGACAGAACACTGAAGCTTTCTTT
TRBJ1-5,-,17,TRBV5-1,-,CASSLDGNTYSNQPQHF,TGCGCCAGCAGCTTGGACGGCAACACGTATAGCAATCAGCCCCAGCATTTT
TRBJ1-2,TRBD1,14,TRBV6-1,-,CASSIQKGQGGYTF,TGTGCCAGCAGTATTCAAAAGGGACAGGGTGGCTACACCTTC
TRBJ2-3,-,17,TRBV5-5,-,CASRSLVRLPSTDTQYF,TGTGCCAGCCGCAGCTTGGTGAGATTGCCCTCCACAGATACGCAGTATTTT
TRBJ1-1,-,13,TRBV6-6,-,CASTYWGNTEAFF,TGTGCCAGCACCTATTGGGGGAACACTGAAGCTTTCTTT
TRBJ2-7,-,15,TRBV28,once,CASSSYVGSSYEQYF,TGTGCCAGCAGCAGTTACGTCGGAAGCTCCTACGAGCAGTACTTC
TRBJ2-3,TRBD2,12,TRBV10-3,-,CAISGRADTQYF,TGTGCCATATCGGGGAGGGCAGATACGCAGTATTTT
TRBJ2-7,TRBD1,13,TRBV6-5,-,CASQDRGLREQYF,TGTGCCAGTCAGGACAGGGGTTTAAGGGAGCAGTACTTC